What follows is one T cell receptor beta chain and its context. No antigen is known for it. RNA totalling roughly 0.45 to 1 ug underwent reverse transcription with random hexamers. TCRdb independently ran MiXCR on the immunoSEQ multiplex PCR reads; one entry per CDR3 protein. The sample lists 180,000 or so distinct CDR3 sequences; roughly 94% were seen once. The data were obtained in a study of CD8 T cells in Susac syndrome. Regarding the study as a whole: Where Susac syndrome CD4+ T cell repertoires were concerned, no clonal expansion was evident.

Sequenced sample: CD4+ T cells from PBMCs. This TCR came from a human donor with Susac syndrome.

The CDR3 spells CASSRLAGGPVAKNIQYF. The CDR3 coding sequence is TGTGCCAGCAGCAGACTAGCGGGAGGCCCCGTGGCCAAAAACATTCAGTACTTC. The V and J genes are TRBV5-4 and TRBJ2-4; 13 positions agree with TRBD2. Trimming at V came to 4 bases and at J to 1 base, leaving 8 bases not matched to a gene. Germline assignment: CDR1 SGHNT and CDR2 YYREEE (reference sequence). The CDR3 extends over 18 amino acids.